This T cell receptor (beta chain) was found in a study of blood T cell repertoires in COVID-19. As for the study in general: The analysed material was cDNA or gDNA that came from T cells, B-cell-depleted T cells, or PBMCs.

Authors' processing steps: Reference gene primer amplification gave nucleated cell count estimates. The assay was immunoSEQ multiplex PCR, and TCRdb's table has in-frame clones only and misses some. V, J and clone size are taken as reported in that table, and D and trimming were inferred from the DNA itself. Of 70,000 to 95,000 clones listed, roughly four fifths were seen once; the top ten hold 21%. Looked up from germline, CDR1 is SQVTM and CDR2 is ANQGSEA. The CDR3 has 14 residues. Deletions cut 6 bases from V and 2 bases from J, with 14 bases between. The rearrangement links TRBV29-1 to TRBJ1-5, with D possibly matching TRBD1 (6 bases). Sequencing was carried out using peripheral blood. This TCR came from a human donor in a cohort sampled during active COVID-19. The CDR3 nucleotides are TGCAGCGTCGGGAACAGGGTAGGCAATCAGCCCCAGCATTTT. This gives the protein CSVGNRVGNQPQHF. Full variable domain (rest looked up from reference TRBV29-1 and TRBJ1-5): SAVISQKPSRDICQRGTSLTIQCQVDSQVTMMFWYRQQPGQSLTLIATANQGSEATYESGFVIDKFPISRPNLTFSTLTVSNMSPEDSSIYLCSVGNRVGNQPQHFGDGTRLSIL.